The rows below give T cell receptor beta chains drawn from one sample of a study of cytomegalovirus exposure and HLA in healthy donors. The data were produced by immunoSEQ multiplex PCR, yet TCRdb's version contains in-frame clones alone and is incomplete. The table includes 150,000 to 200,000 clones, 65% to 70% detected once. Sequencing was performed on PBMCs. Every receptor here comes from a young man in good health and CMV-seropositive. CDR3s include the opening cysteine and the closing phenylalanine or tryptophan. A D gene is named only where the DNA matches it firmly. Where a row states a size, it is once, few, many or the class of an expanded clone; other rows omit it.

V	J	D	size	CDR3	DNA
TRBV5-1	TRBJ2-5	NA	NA	CASSAGIQETQYF	TGCGCCAGCAGCGCGGGCATCCAAGAGACCCAGTACTTC
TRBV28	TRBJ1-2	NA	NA	CASSLYSHGYTF	TGTGCCAGCAGTTTATACAGTCATGGCTACACCTTC
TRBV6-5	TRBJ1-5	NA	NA	CASSLRVGPGQPQHF	TGTGCCAGCAGCCTTCGTGTGGGGCCTGGGCAGCCCCAGCATTTT
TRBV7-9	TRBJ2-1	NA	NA	CASSLGRDNEQFF	TGTGCCAGCAGCTTAGGGAGGGACAATGAGCAGTTCTTC
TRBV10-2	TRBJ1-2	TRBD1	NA	CASSDDREYGYTF	TGCGCCAGCTCAGACGACAGGGAGTATGGCTACACCTTC
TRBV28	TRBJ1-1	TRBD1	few	CASIQTGGPTEAFF	TGTGCCAGCATTCAAACAGGGGGACCCACTGAAGCTTTCTTT
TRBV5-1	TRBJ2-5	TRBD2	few	CASSSTSGSGGTQYF	TGCGCCAGCAGCTCAACTAGCGGGAGTGGTGGGACCCAGTACTTC
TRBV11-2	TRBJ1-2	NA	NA	CASSLRTDDYGYTF	TGTGCCAGCAGCCTCAGGACAGATGACTATGGCTACACCTTC
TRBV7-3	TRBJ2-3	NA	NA	CASSLFFSDTQYF	TGTGCCAGCAGCTTATTCTTCTCAGATACGCAGTATTTT
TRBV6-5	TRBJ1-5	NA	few	CASSSLGQQPQHF	TGTGCCAGCAGTTCGTTGGGACAACAGCCCCAGCATTTT
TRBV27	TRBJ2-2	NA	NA	CASRGQMGTGELFF	TGTGCCAGCCGAGGACAGATGGGCACCGGGGAGCTGTTTTTT
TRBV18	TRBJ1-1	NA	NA	CASSQTGNTEAFF	TGTGCCAGCTCACAAACAGGGAACACTGAAGCTTTCTTT
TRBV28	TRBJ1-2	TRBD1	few	CATGQSYGYTF	TGTGCCACGGGACAGTCCTATGGCTACACCTTC
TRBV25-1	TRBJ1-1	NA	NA	CASSLLSNKSHQQAFF	TGTGCCAGCAGTCTCTTATCCAACAAATCTCACCAACAAGCTTTCTTT
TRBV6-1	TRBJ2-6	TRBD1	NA	CASSGQGAAGANVLTF	TGTGCCAGCAGTGGACAGGGGGCGGCGGGGGCCAACGTCCTGACTTTC
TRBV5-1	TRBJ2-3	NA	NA	CASRMTGTSTDTQYF	TGCGCCAGCAGGATGACAGGTACTAGCACAGATACGCAGTATTTT
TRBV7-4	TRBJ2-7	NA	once	CASSSHRERRPRNAYEQYF	TGTGCCAGCAGCTCGCACAGGGAACGCCGGCCCCGGAACGCCTACGAGCAGTACTTC
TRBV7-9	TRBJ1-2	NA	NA	CASSLVPGNRANYGYTF	TGTGCCAGCAGCTTAGTCCCAGGGAACAGAGCTAACTATGGCTACACCTTC
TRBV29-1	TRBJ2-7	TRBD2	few	CSVGPSGSGLRYF	TGCAGCGTTGGGCCTAGCGGGAGTGGTCTTCGGTACTTC
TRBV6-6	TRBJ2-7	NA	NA	CASRYNRGYYEQYF	TGTGCCAGCAGATATAACCGGGGTTACTACGAGCAGTACTTC
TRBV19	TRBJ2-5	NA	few	CASSVGGWGQQETQYF	TGTGCCAGTAGTGTAGGGGGGTGGGGACAACAAGAGACCCAGTACTTC
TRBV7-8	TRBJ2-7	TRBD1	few	CASSSNRGNYEQYF	TGTGCCAGCAGCTCGAACAGGGGAAACTACGAGCAGTACTTC
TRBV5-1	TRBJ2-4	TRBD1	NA	CASRLRGPENIQYF	TGCGCCAGCAGGTTAAGGGGGCCCGAAAACATTCAGTACTTC
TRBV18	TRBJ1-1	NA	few	CASSPPGGEAFF	TGTGCCAGCTCACCACCGGGGGGTGAAGCTTTCTTT
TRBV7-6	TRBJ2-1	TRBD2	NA	CASSLRLAGVYEQFF	TGTGCCAGCAGCTTGAGACTAGCGGGAGTGTATGAGCAGTTCTTC
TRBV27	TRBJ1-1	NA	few	CASSQRWNTEAFF	TGTGCCAGCAGCCAACGGTGGAACACTGAAGCTTTCTTT
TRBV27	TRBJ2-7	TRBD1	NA	CASTTGQGINEQYF	TGTGCCAGCACGACGGGACAGGGGATTAACGAGCAGTACTTC
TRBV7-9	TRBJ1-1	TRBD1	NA	CASSIGQGGGNTEAFF	TGTGCCAGCAGCATCGGACAGGGAGGAGGGAACACTGAAGCTTTCTTT
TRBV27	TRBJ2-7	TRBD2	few	CASSFAGGNYEQYF	TGTGCCAGCAGTTTCGCGGGGGGCAACTACGAGCAGTACTTC
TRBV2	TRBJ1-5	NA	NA	CASRGGKGAQPQHF	TGTGCCAGCCGCGGGGGGAAGGGAGCTCAGCCCCAGCATTTT
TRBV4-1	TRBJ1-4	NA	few	CASSQDLGGVLTTNEKLFF	TGCGCCAGCAGCCAAGATCTGGGAGGTGTACTTACAACTAATGAAAAACTGTTTTTT
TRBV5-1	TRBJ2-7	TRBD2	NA	CASSLVGRENYEQYF	TGCGCCAGCAGCTTGGTGGGGCGGGAGAACTACGAGCAGTACTTC
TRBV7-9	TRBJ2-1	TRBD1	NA	CASSGQDAYNEQFF	TGTGCCAGCAGCGGACAGGATGCCTACAATGAGCAGTTCTTC
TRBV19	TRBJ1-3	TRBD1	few	CASSDRVNSGNTIYF	TGTGCCAGTAGTGACAGGGTAAACTCTGGAAACACCATATATTTT
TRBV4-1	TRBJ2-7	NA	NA	CASSQGRGTYEQYF	TGCGCCAGCAGCCAAGGACGGGGAACCTACGAGCAGTACTTC
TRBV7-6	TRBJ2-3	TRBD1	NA	CASSLRSGGRTDTQYF	TGTGCCAGCAGCTTACGTTCAGGGGGCCGCACAGATACGCAGTATTTT
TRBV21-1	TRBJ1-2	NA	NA	CASSKDGGTDRANYGYTF	TGTGCCAGCAGCAAAGATGGCGGGACAGATAGAGCTAACTATGGCTACACCTTC
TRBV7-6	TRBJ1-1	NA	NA	CASSFDSEGFLAFF	TGTGCCAGCAGCTTCGACAGTGAAGGCTTCTTAGCTTTCTTT
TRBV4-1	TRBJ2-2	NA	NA	CASSQGPFRGWTGELFF	TGCGCCAGCAGCCAAGGACCCTTTAGGGGTTGGACCGGGGAGCTGTTTTTT
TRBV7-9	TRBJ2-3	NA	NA	CASSLAMTGGTDTQYF	TGTGCCAGCAGCTTAGCGATGACGGGAGGCACAGATACGCAGTATTTT
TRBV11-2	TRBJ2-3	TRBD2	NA	CASSFKGTSYSSTDTQYF	TGTGCCAGCAGCTTTAAGGGGACTAGCTATTCTAGCACAGATACGCAGTATTTT
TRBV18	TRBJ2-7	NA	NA	CASSPLETAASYEQYF	TGTGCCAGCTCACCACTTGAAACAGCCGCCTCCTACGAGCAGTACTTC
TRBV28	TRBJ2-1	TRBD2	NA	CASSFGGTTGLAGIDEQFF	TGTGCCAGCAGTTTTGGCGGAACAACTGGACTAGCGGGAATCGATGAGCAGTTCTTC
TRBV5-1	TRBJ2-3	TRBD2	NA	CASSPSSGASSTDTQYF	TGCGCCAGCAGCCCGTCTAGCGGGGCCTCTAGCACAGATACGCAGTATTTT
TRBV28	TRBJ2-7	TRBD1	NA	CASSLGRGWTHEQYF	TGTGCCAGCAGTTTGGGCAGGGGGTGGACTCATGAGCAGTACTTC
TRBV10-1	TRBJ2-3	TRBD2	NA	CASSGTSGADTQYF	TGCGCCAGCAGTGGGACTAGCGGGGCAGATACGCAGTATTTT
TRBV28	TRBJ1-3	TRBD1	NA	CASLPWTGQGKGNTIYF	TGTGCCAGCTTACCCTGGACCGGACAGGGGAAGGGTAACACCATATATTTT
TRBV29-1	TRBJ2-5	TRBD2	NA	CSVGGAGVSGRGEPQETQYF	TGCAGCGTTGGAGGGGCGGGGGTTAGCGGGAGGGGTGAACCTCAAGAGACCCAGTACTTC
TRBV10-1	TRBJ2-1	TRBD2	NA	CASSASLAGIGEQFF	TGCGCCAGCAGTGCTTCACTAGCGGGAATCGGTGAGCAGTTCTTC
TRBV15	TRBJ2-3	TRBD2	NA	CATSRHSRLAGVTDTQYF	TGTGCCACCAGCAGACACTCGAGACTAGCGGGGGTCACAGATACGCAGTATTTT
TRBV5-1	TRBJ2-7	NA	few	CASGTGLSSYEQYF	TGCGCCAGTGGTACGGGACTCTCCTCCTACGAGCAGTACTTC
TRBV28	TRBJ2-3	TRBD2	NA	CASSYRSGRARDTQYF	TGTGCCAGCAGTTATCGTAGCGGGAGGGCCAGGGATACGCAGTATTTT
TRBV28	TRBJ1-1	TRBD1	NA	CASSTGQGTTEAFF	TGTGCCAGCAGTACGGGACAGGGAACCACTGAAGCTTTCTTT
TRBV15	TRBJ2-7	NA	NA	CATSRDFFGQGIISYEQYF	TGTGCCACCAGCAGAGATTTCTTCGGGCAGGGGATTATCTCCTACGAGCAGTACTTC
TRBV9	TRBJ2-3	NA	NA	CASRPARKRAKGDTQYF	TGTGCCAGCCGCCCGGCCCGAAAGCGGGCAAAAGGGGATACGCAGTATTTT